This record covers a single T cell receptor beta chain. Its specificity is unknown. These data are taken from a study of T cells after yellow fever vaccination. In the study overall: SMART-Seq v4 Ultra Low Input handled preparation of low-cell-number fractions.

Study-level results: Post-booster repertoires again held most primary-vaccination clones (about 96% CD4, approximately 90% CD8).

5'RACE template switching added a universal primer site and UMIs to TCR cDNA. TCRdb re-called the 5' RACE reads through MiXCR, storing one row per CDR3 protein. The sample has about 320,000 distinct CDR3 sequences, 6.8% seen once. V was shortened by 5 bases and J by 10 bases, with 17 bases between the two germline ends. Germline V gene sequence: CDR1 SGHDN, CDR2 FVKESK. The CDR3 consists of 13 residues. The chain is built from TRBV14 and TRBJ1-1; maybe TRBD1 (5 bases). Sequenced here: PBMCs, sampled 35 to 50 days after the first yellow fever vaccination. This TCR derives from a man between 18 and 35 years old who received the YFV17D yellow fever vaccine. The CDR3 protein is CASSAEMGRGAFF. The CDR3 coding sequence is TGTGCCAGCAGCGCTGAAATGGGGCGTGGAGCTTTCTTT.